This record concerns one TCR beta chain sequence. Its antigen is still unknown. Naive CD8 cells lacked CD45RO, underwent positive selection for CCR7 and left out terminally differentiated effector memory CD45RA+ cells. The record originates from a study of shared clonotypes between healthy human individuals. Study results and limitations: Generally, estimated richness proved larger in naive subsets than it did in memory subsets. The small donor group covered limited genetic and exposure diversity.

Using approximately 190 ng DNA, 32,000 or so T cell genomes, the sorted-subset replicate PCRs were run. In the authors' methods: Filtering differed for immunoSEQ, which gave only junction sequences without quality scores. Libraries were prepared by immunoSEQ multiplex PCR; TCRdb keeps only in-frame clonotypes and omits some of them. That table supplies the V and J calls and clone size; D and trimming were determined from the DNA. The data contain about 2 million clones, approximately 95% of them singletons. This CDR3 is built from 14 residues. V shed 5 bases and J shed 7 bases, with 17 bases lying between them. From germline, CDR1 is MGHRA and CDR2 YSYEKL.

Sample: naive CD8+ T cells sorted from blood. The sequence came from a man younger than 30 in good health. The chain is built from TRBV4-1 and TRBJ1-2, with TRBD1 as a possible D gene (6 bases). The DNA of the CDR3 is TGCGCCAGCAGCGCGACCGGGGGGCGGCGTGGCTACACCTTC. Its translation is CASSATGGRRGYTF.